A single sample is the source of the 5 T cell receptor beta chains below, sequenced in a study of Graves' ophthalmopathy and Graves' hyperthyroidism. Scientists amplified the TCR beta CDR3 regions from RNA transcripts. RT-PCR in the first round used HTBI primers; a second-round multiplex PCR followed. TCRdb recomputed calls from the multiplex PCR reads with MiXCR, one row per CDR3 protein. The top ten hold 8% to 9% of the sample, which has roughly 170,000 distinct CDR3 sequences, 39% seen once. Sequencing was carried out using peripheral blood. All receptors derive from a young man with Graves' ophthalmopathy.

The chain joins TRBV9 to TRBJ1-5, with 7 positions matching TRBD1. J gave up 0 bases and V 5 bases, and 8 bases lay outside the gene matches. The CDR3 sequence is 16 residues long. The V gene's germline CDR1 is SGDLS and CDR2 YYNGEE. The CDR3 region is CASSLRGHLSNQPQHF. CDR3 in DNA: TGTGCCAGCAGTTTAAGGGGGCACCTTAGCAATCAGCCCCAGCATTTT.

In this sample, this clonotype turned up a few times. The chain is built from TRBV28 and TRBJ1-5, with D tentatively TRBD1 (6 bases). The germline V and J ends were trimmed by 3 bases and 6 bases, with 15 bases remaining between them. Germline CDR1 reads MDHEN; CDR2 reads SYDVKM. This CDR3 has 15 amino acids. The CDR3 loop reads CASSLRNRVIQPQHF. The CDR3 DNA is TGTGCCAGCAGTTTGAGGAACAGGGTGATTCAGCCCCAGCATTTT.

This clonotype was counted ten times or more. The chain uses TRBV28 and TRBJ1-5; tentative D call: TRBD1 (5 bases). CDR1 and CDR2 (germline): MDHEN, SYDVKM. The CDR3 runs to 17 residues. Trimming took off 5 bases at V and 4 bases at J, with 21 bases between the two ends. CDR3 nucleotides: TGTGCCAGCAGTCTCTCGGGCCAAGGGGCTTTAAATCAGCCCCAGCATTTT. Protein sequence: CASSLSGQGALNQPQHF.

The table lists this clonotype with many counts. The rearrangement links TRBV4-1 to TRBJ1-2; D might be TRBD1 (5 bases). CDR3 size: 13 residues. The V end lost 4 bases, the J end lost 6 bases, and 12 bases lay between the germline ends. From germline, CDR1 is MGHRA and CDR2 YSYEKL. The chain's CDR3 is CASSLEGRDGYTF. The CDR3 DNA follows: TGCGCCAGCAGCCTTGAGGGCAGGGATGGCTACACCTTC.

The chain recombines TRBV7-8 with TRBJ2-5, with a weak D call TRBD2 (7 bases). Germline V lookup: CDR1 SGHVS, CDR2 FQNEAQ. The CDR3 is made up of 19 amino acids. V was trimmed by 1 base and J by 1 base, leaving 22 bases between them. CDR3 sequence reads: CASSLVGTGGNPAQETQYF. For the CDR3, the DNA is TGTGCCAGCAGCTTAGTAGGGACGGGGGGCAACCCAGCCCAAGAGACCCAGTACTTC. The full variable domain, in which reference TRBV7-8 and TRBJ2-5 provide the parts outside the CDR3, is GAGVSQSPRYKVAKRGQDVALRCDPISGHVSLFWYQQALGQGPEFLTYFQNEAQLDKSGLPSDRFFAERPEGSVSTLKIQRTQQEDSAVYLCASSLVGTGGNPAQETQYFGPGTRLLVL.